The rows below give T cell receptor beta chains drawn from one sample of a study of beta chain features in type 1 diabetes. Using immunoSEQ multiplex PCR, the repertoire was profiled, and TCRdb retains in-frame clones only, with some absent. The repertoire consists of a few hundred thousand clones, with 8% to 10% occurring once and the leading ten covering roughly 0.6%. Sequenced material: central memory CD4+ T cells from blood. The receptors here all came from a man between 25 and 39 years old with type 1 diabetes. Both conserved end residues are part of each CDR3. A D gene is named only where the DNA matches it firmly. Size tells how often a clone was seen (once, few, many) or the class of an expanded clone, and some rows leave it out.

V,D,size,J,CDR3,DNA
TRBV27,NA,NA,TRBJ2-1,CASSLWLARGNEQFF,TGTGCCAGCAGTCTCTGGTTAGCGAGGGGCAATGAGCAGTTCTTC
TRBV5-6,NA,few,TRBJ2-1,CASSLALEQFF,TGTGCCAGCAGCTTGGCATTGGAGCAGTTCTTC
TRBV19,TRBD2,NA,TRBJ2-2,CASSIRTSDSTGELFF,TGTGCCAGTAGTATAAGGACTAGCGATTCCACCGGGGAGCTGTTTTTT
TRBV7-2,NA,many,TRBJ2-3,CASSPYTDTQYF,TGTGCCAGCAGCCCCTACACAGATACGCAGTATTTT
TRBV23-1,TRBD1,NA,TRBJ1-2,CASSQTDVIRTGIYGYTF,TGCGCCAGCAGTCAAACCGACGTTATCAGGACAGGGATCTATGGCTACACCTTC
TRBV5-1,TRBD1,few,TRBJ2-7,CASSLEPGQGREQYF,TGCGCCAGCAGCTTGGAACCGGGACAGGGACGCGAGCAGTACTTC
TRBV7-9,NA,many,TRBJ2-4,CASSPIRSNIQYF,TGTGCCAGCAGCCCTATAAGGTCCAACATTCAGTACTTC
TRBV11-2,TRBD1,NA,TRBJ2-5,CASSQGWTGEETQYF,TGTGCCAGCAGCCAAGGCTGGACAGGGGAAGAGACCCAGTACTTC
TRBV6-6,NA,few,TRBJ2-3,CASSYGVGTQYF,TGTGCCAGCAGTTACGGGGTGGGTACGCAGTATTTT
TRBV18,TRBD2,many,TRBJ2-4,CASSPPGLAGGGNIQYF,TGTGCCAGCTCACCACCCGGACTAGCGGGAGGAGGGAACATTCAGTACTTC
TRBV15,TRBD2,NA,TRBJ2-1,CATSRAPGGPNEQFF,TGTGCCACCAGCAGAGCCCCGGGAGGGCCGAATGAGCAGTTCTTC
TRBV6-1,NA,NA,TRBJ2-2,CASSSDGGTGELFF,TGTGCCAGCAGTTCCGACGGAGGCACCGGGGAGCTGTTTTTT
TRBV18,TRBD1,NA,TRBJ1-2,CASSPQGQGYGYTF,TGTGCCAGCTCACCACAGGGACAGGGATATGGCTACACCTTC
TRBV29-1,TRBD2,NA,TRBJ2-1,CSVEEGLAVQFF,TGCAGCGTTGAAGAGGGACTAGCGGTGCAGTTCTTC
TRBV9,TRBD1,few,TRBJ2-1,CASSLTGDQYNEQFF,TGTGCCAGCAGCCTGACAGGGGATCAGTACAATGAGCAGTTCTTC
TRBV27,TRBD1,NA,TRBJ2-5,CASTPTGGVKTQYF,TGTGCCAGCACTCCGACAGGGGGCGTCAAGACCCAGTACTTC
TRBV11-3,TRBD1,few,TRBJ2-3,CASSLRTGGLDTQYF,TGTGCCAGCAGCTTGAGGACAGGAGGATTAGATACGCAGTATTTT
TRBV28,TRBD2,few,TRBJ2-2,CASRKTPLAGVVGELFF,TGTGCCAGCAGAAAGACCCCCCTAGCGGGAGTCGTCGGGGAGCTGTTTTTT
TRBV7-9,NA,few,TRBJ2-1,CASSSDPEGNEQFF,TGTGCCAGCAGCTCGGACCCCGAAGGCAATGAGCAGTTCTTC
TRBV7-2,NA,many,TRBJ2-1,CASSDYNEQFF,TGTGCCAGCAGCGACTACAATGAGCAGTTCTTC